This T cell receptor beta chain derives from a study of T cells after yellow fever vaccination. At the level of the study: Where fractions had low cell numbers, libraries were prepared from them with the SMART-Seq v4 Ultra Low Input RNA kit.

Study-wide points: After the booster, roughly 96% of CD4 and 75% to 90% of CD8 primary-response clones were re-detected. Abundant clonotypes from the bulk population could have been carried over as contaminants into FACS-sorted repertoires.

For TCR, cDNA came from 5'RACE template switching, which added a universal primer site and UMIs. TCRdb used MiXCR to reprocess the 5' RACE reads, holding one entry per CDR3 protein. The table records 340,000 or so distinct CDR3 sequences, approximately 12% of them present only once. CDR1 and CDR2 from the germline V gene are SGHTA and FQGNSA. CDR3 length equals 14 residues. Trimming took off 5 bases at V and 2 bases at J, with 11 bases between the two ends. A word on this clonotype: What it binds is not known.

The chain combines TRBV7-2 with TRBJ2-3, with D perhaps matching TRBD2 (6 bases). The sample here was CD4+ T cells sorted from PBMCs, taken 15 days after the yellow fever booster vaccination. The source of this sequence is a man aged 18 to 30 who received the YFV17D yellow fever vaccine. The chain's CDR3 is CASSLTSATDTQYF. DNA for the CDR3: TGTGCCAGCAGCCTGACTAGTGCCACAGATACGCAGTATTTT.